These 12 T cell receptor beta chains share one sample of origin, sequenced in a study of T cell repertoires in cytomegalovirus infection. TCRdb analysed the reads with MiXCR anew, one entry per CDR3 protein. The sample contains about 740,000 distinct CDR3 sequences, 35% of which appear only once. Sequenced sample: PBMCs. The origin of the receptors is a human donor in good health (CMV status not recorded). Some clones in this sample may be carry-over from other donors' samples.

V usage is TRBV5-6 and J usage is TRBJ1-1; maybe TRBD1 (6 bases). The V end was cut by 4 bases, the J end by 6 bases, with 16 bases between. The CDR3 covers 14 residues. Per the germline V gene, CDR1 is SGHDT and CDR2 is YYEEEE. The CDR3 sequence is CASSRGRGSSEAFF. The CDR3 DNA is TGTGCCAGCAGCCGGGGGCGAGGTTCGTCTGAAGCTTTCTTT. The complete variable domain, with remaining parts taken from reference TRBV5-6 and TRBJ1-1, reads DAGVTQSPTHLIKTRGQQVTLRCSPKSGHDTVSWYQQALGQGPQFIFQYYEEEERQRGNFPDRFSGHQFPNYSSELNVNALLLGDSALYLCASSRGRGSSEAFFGQGTRLTVV.

The chain combines TRBV7-3 with TRBJ2-1; TRBD1 agrees at 8 bases. The J segment lost 4 bases and the V segment lost 5 bases, leaving 7 bases of the junction unmatched. The CDR3 consists of 15 residues. CDR1 is SGHTA, CDR2 FQGTGA, per germline. CDR3 region: CASSRDRGLYNEQFF. The CDR3 nucleotides read TGTGCCAGCAGCCGCGACAGGGGTCTATACAATGAGCAGTTCTTC.

A few counts support this clonotype. The chain links TRBV28 to TRBJ2-7, with 11 bases matching TRBD1. CDR3 length: 14 amino acids. Trimming at V came to 7 bases and at J to 5 bases, leaving 7 bases not matched to a gene. Germline assignment: CDR1 MDHEN and CDR2 SYDVKM. The CDR3 bases are TGTGCCAGCAACGGATGGACAGGGGGCCACGAGCAGTACTTC. This encodes CASNGWTGGHEQYF.

Of note for this clonotype: A much larger clone differs by one base, so this may be a read error. This chain uses TRBV6-2 or TRBV6-3 with TRBJ2-6; no definite D call. This CDR3 has 13 residues. With 9 bases removed from V and 1 base from J, the gap between germline ends came to 7 bases. From germline, CDR1 is MNHEY and CDR2 SVGEGT. The CDR3 reads CARSKSGANVLTF. CDR3 DNA: TGTGCCAGGAGTAAATCTGGGGCCAACGTCCTGACTTTC.

This chain uses TRBV4-2 with TRBJ2-1, with D unclear. Per the germline V gene, CDR1 is LGHNA and CDR2 is YNFKEQ. Trimming removed 1 base from V and 4 bases from J, with 11 bases in between. This CDR3 contains 15 residues. CDR3 region: CASSQGGSRYNEQFF. The CDR3 nucleotides are TGTGCCAGCAGCCAAGGGGGTAGCAGATACAATGAGCAGTTCTTC.

At least ten counts were recorded for this clonotype. V usage is TRBV10-3 and J usage is TRBJ1-2; no definite D call. The CDR3 has 15 residues. Trimming removed 0 bases from V and 4 bases from J, with 12 bases in between. In germline, CDR1 is ENHRY, CDR2 SYGVKD. CDR3 sequence reads: CAISESTGIGYGYTF. The DNA for the CDR3 is TGTGCCATCAGTGAGTCGACGGGGATCGGCTATGGCTACACCTTC.

The V and J genes are TRBV20-1 and TRBJ1-4, with D perhaps matching TRBD1 (5 bases). With 1 base removed from V and 8 bases from J, the gap between germline ends came to 8 bases. Germline lookup yields CDR1 DFQATT and CDR2 SNEGSKA (reference sequence). CDR3 length: 12 residues. CDR3 sequence: CSARVGDEKLFF. Written as DNA, the CDR3 is TGCAGTGCTAGAGTAGGGGACGAAAAACTGTTTTTT.

This clonotype has a handful of counts. The chain links TRBV9 to TRBJ2-1; TRBD2 aligns across 9 bases. The CDR3 sequence is 15 residues long. Trimming at V came to 0 bases and at J to 9 bases, leaving 7 bases not matched to a gene. In germline, CDR1 is SGDLS, CDR2 YYNGEE. CDR3: CASSVDAGGQTEQFF. The DNA for the CDR3 is TGTGCCAGCAGCGTAGACGCGGGGGGGCAGACTGAGCAGTTCTTC.

The chain is built from TRBV20-1 and TRBJ1-2, with D possibly matching TRBD1 (5 bases). Trimming took 1 base from V and 7 from J, leaving 16 bases between them. This CDR3 spans 14 amino acids. Per the germline V gene, CDR1 is DFQATT and CDR2 is SNEGSKA (reference sequence). The CDR3 coding sequence is TGCAGTGCTAGAGCGGACCGAGGGGCCGTTGGCTACACCTTC. Its protein is CSARADRGAVGYTF.

In the case of this clonotype: A junction end diverges from the germline sequence, so it may reflect a read error. The rearrangement uses TRBV7-2 and TRBJ2-1, with TRBD2 matching over 12 bases. The CDR3 totals 16 residues. Germline lookup yields CDR1 SGHTA and CDR2 FQGNSA. The CDR3 protein is CSSSHRSSGGANEQFF. In DNA, the CDR3 is TGTTCCAGCAGCCATCGATCTAGCGGGGGGGCAAATGAGCAGTTCTTC.

This clonotype occurred many times. The rearrangement links TRBV6-1 to TRBJ1-4; no firm D call. Trimming took 5 bases from V and 4 from J, leaving 17 bases between them. Germline-derived CDR1 and CDR2 are MNHNS and SASEGT. The CDR3 totals 16 residues. The CDR3 region is CASSPKPRTYNEKLFF. DNA for the CDR3: TGTGCCAGCAGTCCCAAACCCAGAACATATAATGAAAAACTGTTTTTT.

V is TRBV5-1 and J is TRBJ1-2, with a possible D match to TRBD1 (6 bases). Deletions cut 0 bases from V and 4 bases from J, with 13 bases between. CDR1 is SGHRS, CDR2 YFSETQ, per germline. The CDR3 is 15 amino acids. The CDR3 nucleotides read TGCGCCAGCAGCTTGGCAACAGGGAACGGCTATGGCTACACCTTC. Translating gives CASSLATGNGYGYTF.